This TCR beta chain was found in a study of blood T cell repertoires in COVID-19. Across the whole study: The United States, Italy and Spain provided the acute and convalescent COVID-19 samples.

V was trimmed by 6 bases and J by 5 bases, leaving 19 bases between them. Germline values: CDR1 MRHNA, CDR2 SNTAGT. There are 15 residues in the CDR3. Some clones are missing from TCRdb's copy, which holds only in-frame ones; the method was immunoSEQ multiplex PCR. The sample shows around 150,000 clones, 84% of them seen only once. The TCR originated in a woman aged 45-65 years in a cohort sampled during active or convalescent COVID-19. The chain is built from TRBV6-4 and TRBJ1-2; the D gene is possibly TRBD1 (5 bases). The sample taken for sequencing was peripheral blood. CDR3 DNA: TGTGCCAGCAGCCTCGGGAGGAATTGGGGGTATGGCTACACCTTC. Encoded protein: CASSLGRNWGYGYTF.